This T cell receptor (beta chain) was identified in a study of graft-versus-host responses after intestinal transplantation. Overall study context: The study gave all recipients anti-thymocyte globulin induction, then tacrolimus and steroids for approximately three years.

The CDR3 loop spans 17 amino acids. V lost 3 bases to trimming and J lost 1 base; unmatched junction nucleotides: 9. The germline gives CDR1 SGDLS, CDR2 YYNGEE. Clones were sequenced by immunoSEQ multiplex PCR, and TCRdb holds only the in-frame ones, with some missing. The repertoire includes about 70,000 clones, over 85% of them detected once, and less than 0.55% sits in the top ten. With respect to this clone: Antigen: not known.

The J gene is TRBJ1-2, the V gene TRBV9; 10 positions agree with TRBD1. This TCR was sampled from a human donor who received an intestinal transplant. Material: unstimulated CD8+ T cells sorted from spleen or lymph node cells, obtained before intestinal transplant. The CDR3 DNA reads TGTGCCAGCAGCGAAGGGACAGGGGTAGGACTTAACTATGGCTACACCTTC. Protein sequence: CASSEGTGVGLNYGYTF.